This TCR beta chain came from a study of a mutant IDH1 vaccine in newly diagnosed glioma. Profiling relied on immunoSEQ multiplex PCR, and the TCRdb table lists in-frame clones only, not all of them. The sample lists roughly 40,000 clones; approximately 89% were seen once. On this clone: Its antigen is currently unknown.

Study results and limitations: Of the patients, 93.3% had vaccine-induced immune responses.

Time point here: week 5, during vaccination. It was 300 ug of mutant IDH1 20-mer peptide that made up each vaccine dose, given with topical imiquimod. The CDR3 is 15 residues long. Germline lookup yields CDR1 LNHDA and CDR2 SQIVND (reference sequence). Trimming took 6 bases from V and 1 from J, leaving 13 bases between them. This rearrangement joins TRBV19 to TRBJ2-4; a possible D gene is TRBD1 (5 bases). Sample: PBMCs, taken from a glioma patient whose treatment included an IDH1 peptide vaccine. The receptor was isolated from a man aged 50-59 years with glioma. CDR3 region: CASSPPGSAKNIQYF. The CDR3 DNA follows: TGTGCCAGTAGCCCTCCAGGGTCGGCCAAAAACATTCAGTACTTC.